Following are 17 T cell receptor beta chains from one sample sequenced in a study of T cell repertoires in cytomegalovirus infection. MiXCR, run by TCRdb on the reads, gives a single entry per CDR3 protein. Of nearly 700,000 distinct CDR3 sequences listed, 30% to 40% are singletons. Their specific antigens are unknown. Sequences were derived from cultured PBMCs, sampled from culture after CMV antigen stimulation. The source is a human donor in good health (CMV status not recorded). Some clones in this sample may be carry-over from other donors' samples.

This clonotype was found a few times. Here the CDR3 DNA reads TGTGCCAGCAGTCCCACAGGGACGGCCACAGATACGCAGTATTTT. Translation: CASSPTGTATDTQYF. The gene calls are TRBV27 and TRBJ2-3; possibly TRBD1 for D (6 bases). The CDR3 runs 15 residues. Germline V CDR1 and CDR2: MNHEY, SMNVEV (reference sequence). Trimming took off 5 bases at V and 2 bases at J, with 14 bases between the two ends.

This clonotype was found a few times. V usage is TRBV7-2 and J usage is TRBJ2-5, with D unresolved. The CDR3 length is 14 residues. The germline V gene has CDR1 SGHTA and CDR2 FQGNSA. V lost 2 bases and J lost 3, with 10 bases in between. CDR3 sequence reads: CASSLSWSEETQYF. CDR3 sequence (DNA): TGTGCCAGCAGCTTAAGTTGGAGCGAAGAGACCCAGTACTTC.

This clonotype was detected only a few times. The chain employs TRBV7-2 and TRBJ1-2; tentative D call: TRBD1 (5 bases). Germline lookup yields CDR1 SGHTA and CDR2 FQGNSA. The CDR3 runs 15 residues. Trimming stripped 1 base from V and 4 bases from J, with 13 bases between. The CDR3 DNA follows: TGTGCCAGCAGCTTAGTGATGACAGAAACCTATGGCTACACCTTC. The encoded protein is CASSLVMTETYGYTF.

In its sample, this clonotype was seen many times. The chain links TRBV2 to TRBJ1-5; unclear D gene. The V end was cut by 8 bases, the J end by 3 bases, with 14 bases between. This CDR3 is built from 14 residues. CDR1 SNHLY and CDR2 FYNNEI come from the germline V gene. The CDR3 sequence is CASGERQSNQPQHF. The CDR3 nucleotides are TGTGCCAGCGGAGAAAGGCAGTCCAATCAGCCCCAGCATTTT.

This chain joins TRBV4-1 and TRBJ2-5, with 7 bases fitting TRBD1. Germline V CDR1 and CDR2: MGHRA, YSYEKL. V was clipped by 5 bases and J by 3 bases; unmatched bases: 15. The CDR3 is made up of 17 amino acids. The CDR3 reads CASSSNPRDRVKETQYF. In DNA, the CDR3 is TGCGCCAGCAGCTCAAACCCCCGGGACAGAGTCAAAGAGACCCAGTACTTC.

The table lists this clonotype with a few counts. J is TRBJ2-7 and V is TRBV7-6, with TRBD1 as a possible D gene (7 bases). V was pared by 5 bases and J by 2 bases, with 13 bases between. CDR3 length equals 14 residues. In germline, CDR1 is SGHVS, CDR2 FNYEAQ. The CDR3 region is CASSAGGTAYEQYF. The CDR3 coding sequence is TGTGCCAGCAGCGCAGGCGGGACAGCCTACGAGCAGTACTTC. The full variable domain, with the rest looked up from reference TRBV7-6 and TRBJ2-7, is GAGVSQSPRYKVTKRGQDVALRCDPISGHVSLYWYRQALGQGPEFLTYFNYEAQQDKSGLPNDRFSAERPEGSISTLTIQRTEQRDSAMYRCASSAGGTAYEQYFGPGTRLTVT.

The V call is TRBV28, the J call TRBJ2-1, with D possibly being TRBD1 or TRBD2 (7 bases each). V was cut by 2 bases and J by 8 bases, with 16 bases left in between. The CDR3 totals 15 residues. Germline V gene data show CDR1 as MDHEN and CDR2 as SYDVKM. The CDR3 region has the DNA TGTGCCAGCAGTTTAGGCGGGGGAGGGGGCGATGAGCAGTTCTTC. Encoded protein: CASSLGGGGGDEQFF. Using reference TRBV28 and TRBJ2-1 for the parts outside the CDR3, the full variable domain is DVKVTQSSRYLVKRTGEKVFLECVQDMDHENMFWYRQDPGLGLRLIYFSYDVKMKEKGDIPEGYSVSREKKERFSLILESASTNQTSMYLCASSLGGGGGDEQFFGPGTRLTVL.

CDR3 DNA sequence: TGTGCCAGTAGTAGACAGTCCTCAAATGAAAAACTGTTTTTT. Amino acids: CASSRQSSNEKLFF. The chain links TRBV19 to TRBJ1-4, with D possibly TRBD1 on 5 matching bases. CDR3 length: 14 residues. Germline V CDR1 and CDR2: LNHDA, SQIVND (reference sequence). V lost 4 bases and J lost 5, with 11 bases in between.

This clonotype was seen just once. This chain uses TRBV2 with TRBJ2-3; D remains unclear. CDR3 size: 12 residues. CDR1 and CDR2 (germline): SNHLY, FYNNEI. V was cut by 7 bases and J by 6 bases, with 11 bases left in between. The CDR3 spells CASTDGWDTQYF. The DNA for the CDR3 is TGTGCCAGCACTGACGGCTGGGATACGCAGTATTTT.

A word on this clonotype: Without the conserved terminal phenylalanine or tryptophan, this CDR3 likely stems from a read error. J is TRBJ2-1 and V is TRBV9; D is unresolved. V was pared by 0 bases and J by 0 bases, with 4 bases between. Germline V gives CDR1 SGDLS, CDR2 YYNGEE. This CDR3 region has 14 residues. CDR3 in amino acids: CASSVASSYNEQFL. The CDR3 DNA reads as TGTGCCAGCAGCGTAGCCAGCTCCTACAATGAGCAGTTCTTG.

The J gene is TRBJ2-1, the V gene TRBV25-1; 12 nucleotides match TRBD1. The junction had 5 bases not matched to a gene; V was cut back by 8 bases and J by 9 bases. CDR1 is MGHDK, CDR2 SYGVNS, per germline. CDR3 length: 13 residues. CDR3 in DNA: TGTGCCAGCGAGGGGACAGGGGGCGGTGAGCAGTTCTTC. It specifies CASEGTGGGEQFF.

V is TRBV19 and J is TRBJ1-5; no clear D gene. The CDR3 totals 14 residues. Germline V gives CDR1 LNHDA, CDR2 SQIVND (reference sequence). V lost 5 bases and J 7 bases, leaving 15 bases between the germline ends. The DNA for the CDR3 is TGTGCCAGTAGTCCTACGACGGGAGGCCAGCCCCAGCATTTT. Its translation is CASSPTTGGQPQHF.

This clonotype was counted between two and nine times. This rearrangement joins TRBV2 to TRBJ2-2; unclear D gene. V was pared by 1 base and J by 6 bases, with 12 bases between. Germline V CDR1 and CDR2: SNHLY, FYNNEI. The length of the CDR3 is 15 residues. For the CDR3, the DNA is TGTGCCAGCAGTGAAGGTGGGCTGGTGGCCGGGGAGCTGTTTTTT. This codes for CASSEGGLVAGELFF.

There are a few counts of this clonotype. The rearrangement joins TRBV7-6 to TRBJ2-7; a weak D match, TRBD1 (6 bases). The V gene lost 2 bases and the J gene lost 6 bases, with 11 bases spanning the gap. This CDR3 spans 13 amino acids. Germline CDR1 and CDR2: SGHVS and FNYEAQ. The CDR3, as DNA: TGTGCCAGCAGCTTAACAGGGTCAAGCGAGCAGTACTTC. Protein sequence: CASSLTGSSEQYF.

V gene TRBV4-3 combines with J gene TRBJ2-3; D remains unclear. V shed 4 bases and J shed 6 bases, with 14 bases lying between them. The CDR3 spans 14 residues. CDR1 is LGHNA, CDR2 YSLEER, per germline. The CDR3 loop is CASSPNSAPDTQYF. The CDR3 DNA is TGCGCCAGCAGCCCGAACTCCGCCCCTGATACGCAGTATTTT.

The sample holds a few counts of this clonotype. J is TRBJ1-4 and V is TRBV7-2; D call uncertain. Germline CDR1 reads SGHTA; CDR2 reads FQGNSA. V shed 5 bases and J shed 5 bases, with 12 bases lying between them. The CDR3 length is 14 residues. CDR3 region: CASSPPGLNEKLFF. CDR3 bases: TGTGCCAGCAGCCCACCGGGATTGAATGAAAAACTGTTTTTT.

There are a few counts of this clonotype. The chain is built from TRBV4-2 and TRBJ2-1, with 11 bases lining up with TRBD2. Germline assignment: CDR1 LGHNA and CDR2 YNFKEQ. This CDR3 has 16 residues. V shed 3 bases and J 5 bases; nucleotides not matched to a gene: 6. The CDR3 spells CASSHVSGGADNEQFF. In DNA, the CDR3 is TGTGCCAGCAGCCATGTTAGCGGGGGGGCCGACAATGAGCAGTTCTTC.